The next 28 T cell receptor beta chains were all read from a single sample in a study of blood T cell repertoires in COVID-19. The repertoire was sequenced with immunoSEQ multiplex PCR; TCRdb's copy has only in-frame clones and lacks some. This table holds about 210,000 clones, approximately 80% found once. The specimen was peripheral blood. These receptors came from a woman older than 75 with COVID-19, enrolled during active disease.

This clone was seen only once. V usage is TRBV6-6 and J usage is TRBJ2-1; TRBD2 is a possible D gene (7 bases). Germline CDR1 is MNHNY and CDR2 is SVGAGI (reference sequence). This CDR3 comprises 14 residues. Deletions cut 6 bases from V and 8 bases from J, with 17 bases between. In DNA form, the CDR3 reads TGTGCCAGCAGCGCCCCGGGGAGGGGGGATGAGCAGTTCTTC. It encodes CASSAPGRGDEQFF.

This clone appeared a single time. CDR3 DNA: TGTGCCAGCAGCCTACCTATCAGGGGACCTACTGAAGCTTTCTTT. It encodes CASSLPIRGPTEAFF. The chain links TRBV28 to TRBJ1-1; TRBD1 might be the D (6 bases). Germline CDR1 reads MDHEN; CDR2 reads SYDVKM. V was shortened by 6 bases and J by 5 bases, with 19 bases between the two germline ends. The CDR3 consists of 15 residues.

V is TRBV11-2 and J is TRBJ2-5; 9 nucleotides agree with TRBD1. The CDR3 sequence is 15 residues long. CDR1 and CDR2 (germline): SGHAT, FQNNGV. With 2 bases clipped from V and 1 base from J, the junction kept 2 bases outside the gene matches. CDR3 protein: CASSLTQGAQETQYF. In nucleotides, the CDR3 is TGTGCCAGCAGCTTAACACAGGGGGCCCAAGAGACCCAGTACTTC.

The chain couples TRBV24-1 to TRBJ2-2; 7 bases agree with TRBD2. The V and J ends lost 4 bases and 4 bases, in that order; junction bases with no gene match: 8. This CDR3 region has 16 residues. The germline V gene has CDR1 KGHDR and CDR2 SFDVKD. This CDR3 is CATSDLGGGVTGELFF. CDR3 sequence (DNA): TGTGCCACCAGTGACCTGGGGGGAGGGGTCACCGGGGAGCTGTTTTTT.

This clone was seen a single time. The rearrangement joins TRBV15 to TRBJ2-7; maybe TRBD1 (6 bases). Trimming cost V 5 bases and J 3 bases, with 14 bases left between them. CDR1 LNHNV and CDR2 YYDKDF come from the germline V gene (reference sequence). The CDR3 is 14 residues long. In DNA form, the CDR3 reads TGTGCCACCAGCCTGGTTCGACAGGACTACGAGCAGTACTTC. Translating gives CATSLVRQDYEQYF.

V is TRBV3-1 (or the pseudogene TRBV3-2) and J is TRBJ2-7; 9 bases agree with TRBD2. V gave up 7 bases and J gave up 7 bases; unmatched junction bases: 11. The CDR3 has 14 residues. Germline V gives CDR1 LGHDT, CDR2 YNNKEL (reference sequence). This CDR3 reads CASNSGSILEEQYF. In nucleotides, the CDR3 is TGTGCCAGCAATAGCGGGAGTATCCTGGAGGAGCAGTACTTC.

Points on this clone: Other nucleotide sequences in the sample specify the same CDR3. The V gene is TRBV18, the J gene TRBJ1-5; possible D gene TRBD1, 6 bases. With 3 bases removed from V and 4 bases from J, the gap between germline ends came to 7 bases. Germline V CDR1 and CDR2: KGHSH, LQKENI. There are 13 residues in the CDR3. The CDR3 DNA reads as TGTGCCAGCTCACCTGACAGGAATCAGCCCCAGCATTTT. This gives the protein CASSPDRNQPQHF.

This chain joins TRBV12-3 or TRBV12-4 and TRBJ1-2; the D gene is possibly TRBD1 (5 bases). V lost 5 bases and J lost 7, with 8 bases in between. The length of the CDR3 is 11 residues. In DNA form, the CDR3 reads TGTGCCAGCAGTGACAGATCTGGCTACACCTTC. It specifies CASSDRSGYTF.

This sequence joins TRBV7-3 and TRBJ1-2; tentatively, D is TRBD1 (6 bases). The CDR3 runs 13 residues. Trimming left V 5 bases short and J 7 bases short, with 14 bases between. Germline-derived CDR1 and CDR2 are SGHTA and FQGTGA. CDR3 nucleotides: TGTGCCAGCAGCCAATCGGGGGGGCCTGGCTACACCTTC. As protein: CASSQSGGPGYTF.

This chain connects TRBV11-2 to TRBJ2-7, with D uncertain. Germline V CDR1 and CDR2: SGHAT, FQNNGV. Trimming shortened V by 5 bases and J by 0 bases, and 2 bases separated the two germline ends. The CDR3 has 11 residues. Here the CDR3 reads CASSHSYEQYF. In nucleotides, the CDR3 is TGTGCCAGCAGCCACTCCTACGAGCAGTACTTC.

The chain uses TRBV18 and TRBJ1-5; D remains unclear. The CDR3 length is 13 residues. Germline V gene sequence: CDR1 KGHSH, CDR2 LQKENI. Trimming took 3 bases from V and 4 from J, leaving 7 bases between them. CDR3 bases: TGTGCCAGCTCACCGAGTCCGAATCAGCCCCAGCATTTT. It translates to CASSPSPNQPQHF.

This chain links TRBV6-2 or TRBV6-3 with TRBJ2-1; weak D call: TRBD1 (6 bases). This CDR3 has 14 amino acids. The germline CDR1 and CDR2 sequences are MNHEY and SVGEGT. The germline V and J ends were trimmed by 2 bases and 6 bases, with 11 bases remaining between them. CDR3 residues: CASSYVGAGNEQFF. CDR3 DNA sequence: TGTGCCAGCAGTTACGTGGGGGCCGGCAATGAGCAGTTCTTC.

V is TRBV29-1 and J is TRBJ2-5, with D hard to call. Germline V lookup: CDR1 SQVTM, CDR2 ANQGSEA. V was shortened by 5 bases and J by 5 bases, with 12 bases between the two germline ends. The CDR3 loop spans 12 amino acids. This CDR3 is CSVLVRLETQYF. Here the CDR3 DNA reads TGCAGCGTTTTAGTGCGCTTGGAGACCCAGTACTTC.

Only one count was recorded for this clone. The chain combines TRBV29-1 with TRBJ2-6; tentatively, D is TRBD1 (5 bases). The germline CDR1 and CDR2 sequences are SQVTM and ANQGSEA. The ends were cut back, 4 bases at V and 4 bases at J, with 8 bases in the middle. This CDR3 has 13 residues. The CDR3 reads CSVAGPGANVLTF. The CDR3 DNA reads as TGCAGCGTTGCAGGGCCCGGGGCCAACGTCCTGACTTTC.

The V gene is TRBV7-2, the J gene TRBJ2-7; 12 bases match TRBD2. The germline V gene encodes CDR1 SGHTA and CDR2 FQGNSA. The CDR3 sequence is 14 residues long. Losses at the gene ends were 6 bases for V and 3 bases for J; bases not matched to a gene: 3. The CDR3: CASSPTSGSYEQYF. The DNA for the CDR3 is TGTGCCAGCAGTCCGACTAGCGGGAGCTACGAGCAGTACTTC. Drawing the rest from reference TRBV7-2 and TRBJ2-7, the complete variable domain is GAGVSQSPSNKVTEKGKDVELRCDPISGHTALYWYRQSLGQGLEFLIYFQGNSAPDKSGLPSDRFSAERTGGSVSTLTIQRTQQEDSAVYLCASSPTSGSYEQYFGPGTRLTVT.

V usage is TRBV6-5 and J usage is TRBJ2-1; 8 bases fit TRBD2. Per germline, CDR1 MNHEY and CDR2 SVGAGI. Germline trimming cut 6 bases from V and 5 bases from J; bases unmatched to any gene: 3. This CDR3 is 13 amino acids long. The CDR3 sequence: CASSLLADNEQFF. The DNA for the CDR3 is TGTGCCAGCAGCCTACTAGCGGACAATGAGCAGTTCTTC.

The chain recombines TRBV6-8 with TRBJ2-5; D gene uncertain. Germline lookup yields CDR1 MNHGY and CDR2 SAAAGT. The ends were cut back, 4 bases at V and 3 bases at J, with 3 bases in the middle. The CDR3 extends over 11 amino acids. CDR3 coding DNA: TGTGCCAGCAGTTTAGAAGAGACCCAGTACTTC. It codes for CASSLEETQYF.

V usage is TRBV9 and J usage is TRBJ1-2; tentatively, D is TRBD1 (6 bases). CDR1 SGDLS and CDR2 YYNGEE come from the germline V gene. The CDR3 runs 12 residues. V lost 3 bases and J lost 6, with 9 bases in between. In DNA, the CDR3 is TGTGCCAGCAGCGCGGACAGTCATGGCTACACCTTC. Its protein is CASSADSHGYTF.

This clone was seen more than once but under ten times. The rearrangement links TRBV7-9 to TRBJ1-2; D unresolved. This CDR3 has 12 residues. V shed 7 bases and J shed 2 bases, with 8 bases lying between them. Germline CDR1 reads SEHNR; CDR2 reads FQNEAQ (reference sequence). The CDR3: CASTTGNYGYTF. The CDR3 coding sequence is TGTGCCAGCACCACGGGGAACTATGGCTACACCTTC.

This rearrangement joins TRBV12-3 or TRBV12-4 to TRBJ1-2, with TRBD1 matching 9 bases. The CDR3 consists of 12 residues. Losses at the gene ends were 4 bases for V and 7 bases for J; bases not matched to a gene: 1. CDR3 DNA sequence: TGTGCCAGCAGTTGGACAGGGGTTGGCTACACCTTC. Amino acids: CASSWTGVGYTF.

V gene TRBV5-5 combines with J gene TRBJ2-2, with a weak D call TRBD2 (5 bases). CDR3 size: 16 residues. CDR1 is SGHKS, CDR2 YYEKEE, per germline (reference sequence). With 3 bases removed from V and 8 bases from J, the gap between germline ends came to 20 bases. CDR3 sequence (DNA): TGTGCCAGCAGCTCCGGGATTCTCCCTCTCAAGGGGGAGCTGTTTTTT. Its protein product is CASSSGILPLKGELFF.

The V and J genes are TRBV3-1 (or the pseudogene TRBV3-2) and TRBJ1-1, with D maybe TRBD1 (5 bases). The V end lost 5 bases, the J end lost 10 bases, and 20 bases lay between the germline ends. This CDR3 is 14 amino acids long. CDR1 and CDR2 from the germline V gene are LGHDT and YNNKEL (reference sequence). As DNA, the CDR3 is TGTGCCAGCAGCGAACATCTAAAGGGGCAGGGAGCTTTCTTT. Amino acid sequence: CASSEHLKGQGAFF.

A word on this clone: Distinct nucleotide sequences in the sample also encode this CDR3. The chain recombines TRBV7-9 with TRBJ2-5, with 9 bases lining up with TRBD1. The trim removed 6 bases at V and 3 bases at J, leaving 2 bases unmatched. Germline CDR1 SEHNR, CDR2 FQNEAQ (reference sequence). This CDR3 spans 13 amino acids. This CDR3 is CASRRTGEETQYF. The CDR3 region has the DNA TGTGCCAGCAGACGGACAGGGGAAGAGACCCAGTACTTC.

The gene calls are TRBV7-8 and TRBJ2-7; TRBD2 aligns across 10 bases. The CDR3 runs to 14 residues. Germline V gives CDR1 SGHVS, CDR2 FQNEAQ. V dropped 4 bases and J dropped 6; count of bases not matched to a gene: 6. The CDR3 DNA reads TGTGCCAGCAGCTCCCTAGCGGGAGTATTCGAGCAGTACTTC. Protein product: CASSSLAGVFEQYF.

The chain couples TRBV5-1 to TRBJ2-5, with TRBD1 matching over 7 bases. The V gene end was trimmed by 0 bases and the J gene end by 2 bases; junction bases not matched to a gene: 4. Germline CDR1 and CDR2: SGHRS and YFSETQ. CDR3 length: 15 amino acids. The CDR3 here is CASSLGTGAQETQYF. Written as DNA, the CDR3 is TGCGCCAGCAGCTTGGGAACAGGGGCGCAAGAGACCCAGTACTTC.

In DNA, the CDR3 is TGTGCCAGCAGCCCCACGGGCAGGGCGGCCTATGGCTACACCTTC. It yields the protein CASSPTGRAAYGYTF. V usage is TRBV5-6 and J usage is TRBJ1-2, with D tentatively TRBD1 (5 bases). This CDR3 spans 15 amino acids. Germline V CDR1 and CDR2: SGHDT, YYEEEE. V was cut by 4 bases and J by 4 bases, with 17 bases left in between.

This clone was counted between two and nine times. This chain uses TRBV6-5 with TRBJ1-1; TRBD1 is a possible D gene (6 bases). CDR1 is MNHEY and CDR2 is SVGAGI in the germline V gene. The CDR3 covers 14 residues. V lost 6 bases and J 1 base, leaving 12 bases between the germline ends. Here the CDR3 reads CASRQSQGNTEAFF. The CDR3 coding sequence is TGTGCCAGCAGGCAATCACAGGGGAACACTGAAGCTTTCTTT.

This clone was recorded at least ten times. Here the CDR3 DNA reads TGTGCCAGCAGCCGCACCCAGGGGGCAAAGTACGAGCAGTACTTC. Amino acids: CASSRTQGAKYEQYF. This chain uses TRBV3-1 (or the pseudogene TRBV3-2) with TRBJ2-7; 8 bases map to TRBD1. V lost 4 bases, J lost 4 bases, and 9 bases stayed unmatched. The germline V gene encodes CDR1 LGHDT and CDR2 YNNKEL (reference sequence). The length of the CDR3 is 15 residues.